The following is a TCR beta chain sequence with its context. The sample contains more than one DNA sequence encoding this CDR3. These data originate in a study of Ad26.COV2.S vaccination and SARS-CoV-2 variants. Clones were read by immunoSEQ multiplex PCR, and TCRdb kept only the in-frame ones, dropping some. The top ten hold 5.5% to 7% of the sample, which has around 300,000 clones, about 87% seen once. Treatment given: roughly 20 received Ad26.COV2.S at low or high dose, single or two shots; several received placebo; per-sample allocation not given. The samples date from day 63 after the first vaccine or placebo injection. The origin of this receptor is a person aged 18 to 59 who received the Ad26.COV2.S COVID-19 vaccine or a placebo. The specimen was peripheral blood, collected in a trial of Ad26.COV2.S vaccine versus placebo.

The CDR3 protein is CASSSGLAGGNEQFF. CDR3 coding DNA: TGTGCCAGCAGCTCGGGACTAGCGGGGGGTAATGAGCAGTTCTTC. V usage is TRBV11-3 and J usage is TRBJ2-1, with 15 bases aligning to TRBD2. The germline CDR1 and CDR2 sequences are SGHNT and YENEEA. With 4 bases clipped from V and 7 bases from J, the junction kept 2 bases outside the gene matches. The CDR3 sequence is 15 residues long.